The present TCR beta chain was sequenced within a study of T cells in Graves' hyperthyroidism and ophthalmopathy. Study findings and constraints: Model predictions of ophthalmopathy came a median approximately 6 months before onset.

CDR1 is KGHSH, CDR2 LQKENI, per germline. V lost 4 bases and J 5 bases, leaving 9 bases between the germline ends. The CDR3 runs 13 residues. With regard to this clonotype: The antigen remains undetermined.

Amplified TCR beta CDR3 regions came from RNA transcripts. Initially, a first-round RT-PCR of the TCR CDR3 employed the HTBI primer set. TCRdb re-analysed the multiplex PCR reads in MiXCR, keeping a single row per CDR3 protein. The table has about 360,000 distinct CDR3 sequences, about 13% seen once. This receptor was taken from a man between 25 and 39 years old with Graves' hyperthyroidism that later progressed to Graves' ophthalmopathy. Sequencing was done on a sample of blood. V usage is TRBV18 and J usage is TRBJ2-4, with D perhaps TRBD2 (7 bases). CDR3 bases: TGTGCCAGCTCACGGGGGGGCGAAAACATTCAGTACTTC. As protein: CASSRGGENIQYF.